The sample holds a few counts of the clone carrying this T cell receptor (beta chain). Antigen specificity is unknown. V lost 4 bases and J lost 0; bases outside the gene matches: 9. CDR1 is DFQATT, CDR2 SNEGSKA, per germline (reference sequence). There are 16 residues in the CDR3. TCRdb ran MiXCR on the 5' RACE reads and lists one entry per CDR3 protein. Of 100,000 to 150,000 distinct CDR3 sequences listed, approximately 6.2% were seen once; the top ten hold 2.2%. This specimen belongs to a study of T-cell memory formation after mild COVID-19. Across the whole study: Clustering of TCRs was largely donor specific.

Points from the study as a whole: From day 15 to 85, contracting clones were balanced between CD4 and CD8, whereas later expanders leaned toward CD4+. For second-wave clones that peaked at day 37, SARS-CoV-2 specificity went unverified. Memory sampled before infection contained some responding clones, suggesting cross-reactive memory joined.

The chain links TRBV20-1 to TRBJ1-1, with 9 bases matching TRBD1. The receptor's source is an adult woman who had mild COVID-19 (a few samples of this study predate the infection). Cell type and time point are not known. Sequencing was performed on PBMCs or a T cell subset sorted from them (not recorded which). The CDR3 spells CSATYRGRGMNTEAFF. In DNA, the CDR3 is TGCAGTGCTACGTACAGGGGGCGCGGGATGAACACTGAAGCTTTCTTT.